Listed below are T cell receptor beta chains from one sample, sequenced in a study of control samples from healthy donors and cancer patients. Libraries were prepared by immunoSEQ multiplex PCR; TCRdb keeps only in-frame clonotypes and omits some of them. The table shows about 160,000 clones, with roughly 94% occurring only once. The sequencing sample was made of PBMCs. These receptors were collected from a man aged 60-69 years with colorectal cancer. Both conserved end residues are part of each CDR3. The D gene is left open where the match is weak. Expanded clones are given a class, and other clones once, few, many or no size at all.

j_call d_call v_call clone_size cdr3_aa cdr3_nt
TRBJ2-7 TRBD1 TRBV28 NA CASRQGPYEQYF TGTGCCAGCAGACAGGGGCCCTACGAGCAGTACTTC
TRBJ2-1 TRBD2 TRBV9 NA CASSSSSGGWDEQFF TGTGCCAGCAGCTCCTCTAGCGGGGGGTGGGATGAGCAGTTCTTC
TRBJ2-5 NA TRBV12-3/TRBV12-4 NA CASSYGETQYF TGTGCCAGCAGTTATGGGGAGACCCAGTACTTC
TRBJ2-7 NA TRBV12-3/TRBV12-4 NA CASRLSSYEQYF TGTGCCAGCAGGTTAAGCTCCTACGAGCAGTACTTC
TRBJ2-1 NA TRBV7-2 NA CASSLDSASSYNEQFF TGTGCCAGCAGCCTGGACAGCGCAAGCTCCTACAATGAGCAGTTCTTC
TRBJ1-2 NA TRBV6-5 NA CASSLRVGQNYGYTF TGTGCCAGCAGTCTCCGCGTTGGACAGAACTATGGCTACACCTTC
TRBJ1-6 NA TRBV7-9 NA CASSSHNSPLHF TGTGCCAGCAGCTCCCATAATTCACCCCTCCACTTT
TRBJ1-4 NA TRBV27 NA CASSSSDSSYNEKLFF NA
TRBJ1-4 TRBD1 TRBV7-9 NA CASSQRQGGEKLFF TGTGCCAGCAGTCAGAGACAGGGGGGTGAAAAACTGTTTTTT
TRBJ2-7 TRBD1 TRBV27 NA CASSGRQGAVYEQYF TGTGCCAGCAGTGGGCGACAGGGGGCCGTCTACGAGCAGTACTTC
TRBJ2-2 TRBD2 TRBV5-6 NA CASSPLGGGAGELFF TGTGCCAGCAGCCCCCTGGGCGGGGGGGCGGGGGAGCTGTTTTTT
TRBJ2-2 NA TRBV19 NA CASSMRQGNTGELFF TGTGCCAGTAGTATGCGTCAGGGGAACACCGGGGAGCTGTTTTTT
TRBJ2-3 NA TRBV11-2 NA CASSPPFTADTQYF TGTGCCAGCAGCCCGCCATTCACAGCAGATACGCAGTATTTT
TRBJ1-3 NA TRBV9 NA CASSDPGDTIYF TGTGCCAGCAGTGACCCGGGGGACACCATATATTTT
TRBJ2-7 NA TRBV5-1 NA CASSPDSYSSYEQYF TGCGCCAGCAGCCCGGACAGTTATTCCTCCTACGAGCAGTACTTC
TRBJ1-1 NA TRBV5-1 NA CASSQGRTDTEAFF TGCGCCAGCAGCCAAGGACGAACGGACACTGAAGCTTTCTTT
TRBJ2-2 NA TRBV24-1 NA CATSDSGTWGTGELFF TGTGCCACCAGTGATTCCGGAACCTGGGGCACCGGGGAGCTGTTTTTT
TRBJ1-5 NA TRBV6-5 few CASSWQGQPQHF TGTGCCAGCAGTTGGCAGGGGCAGCCCCAGCATTTT
TRBJ2-6 NA TRBV5-1 NA CASSSPGRGNVLTF TGCGCCAGCAGCTCTCCAGGGAGAGGCAACGTCCTGACTTTC
TRBJ2-5 TRBD1 TRBV20-1 NA CSASWDRGLETQYF TGCAGTGCTAGTTGGGACAGGGGATTAGAGACCCAGTACTTC
TRBJ1-1 TRBD1 TRBV10-2 NA CASRGTGRDTEAFF TGCGCCAGCAGAGGGACAGGGAGAGACACTGAAGCTTTCTTT
TRBJ1-1 NA TRBV15 NA CATLRTANTEAFF TGTGCCACCCTAAGGACAGCGAACACTGAAGCTTTCTTT
TRBJ1-1 NA TRBV6-6 NA CASSLQTSGMNTEAFF TGTGCCAGCAGCCTACAAACTTCAGGGATGAACACTGAAGCTTTCTTT
TRBJ2-7 NA TRBV12-5 NA CASGLVEPNEQYF TGTGCTAGTGGTTTGGTAGAACCCAACGAGCAGTACTTC
TRBJ2-4 NA TRBV2 NA CASSVTHDSAKNIQYF TGTGCCAGCAGTGTGACCCATGACTCGGCCAAAAACATTCAGTACTTC
TRBJ2-1 NA TRBV9 NA CASSVVGNSDDEQFF TGTGCCAGCAGCGTAGTTGGGAATAGCGACGATGAGCAGTTCTTC
TRBJ1-6 NA TRBV19 NA CASSIGTSQSPLHF TGTGCCAGTAGTATAGGGACGTCCCAATCCCCCCTCCACTTT
TRBJ1-1 NA TRBV2 NA CASSSGGTEAFF TGTGCCAGCAGTTCGGGGGGCACTGAAGCTTTCTTT
TRBJ1-1 NA TRBV4-1 NA CASSQGRTMNTEAFF TGCGCCAGCAGCCAAGGCAGGACCATGAACACTGAAGCTTTCTTT
TRBJ1-2 NA TRBV5-1 NA CASSWLLGEGYTF TGCGCCAGCAGTTGGCTTCTTGGAGAAGGCTACACCTTC
TRBJ2-2 NA TRBV7-2 NA CASSFSPGGGSGELFF TGTGCCAGCAGCTTTTCCCCGGGGGGCGGTAGCGGGGAGCTGTTTTTT
TRBJ2-2 NA TRBV19 NA CASRSGSLNTGELFF TGTGCCAGTAGATCTGGCAGTTTGAACACCGGGGAGCTGTTTTTT
TRBJ2-4 NA TRBV11-2 NA CASSLIGRGAKNIQYF TGTGCCAGCAGCTTGATCGGCAGGGGCGCCAAAAACATTCAGTACTTC
TRBJ1-3 NA TRBV30 NA CAWEGHSTGSTIYF TGTGCCTGGGAGGGGCATTCGACGGGAAGCACCATATATTTT
TRBJ2-5 NA TRBV15 NA CATSSWLGGAQETQYF TGTGCCACCAGCTCCTGGCTAGGGGGGGCCCAAGAGACCCAGTACTTC
TRBJ2-7 NA TRBV19 NA CASSIGHRAPYEQYF TGTGCCAGTAGTATAGGACACAGGGCCCCCTACGAGCAGTACTTC
TRBJ1-2 TRBD1 TRBV5-1 NA CASSTSGTGVSGYTF TGCGCCAGCAGCACCTCCGGGACAGGGGTCTCTGGCTACACCTTC
TRBJ2-5 TRBD2 TRBV4-1 NA CASSQAGLGGGGETQYF TGCGCCAGCAGCCAAGCGGGACTAGGAGGCGGCGGGGAGACCCAGTACTTC
TRBJ2-1 TRBD2 TRBV11-2 NA CASSLDHRAGGNNEQFF TGTGCCAGCAGCTTAGATCACCGGGCGGGGGGGAACAATGAGCAGTTCTTC
TRBJ2-1 NA TRBV19 NA CASSTLALVNRGNEQFF TGTGCCAGTAGTACGTTGGCGCTCGTAAACCGGGGAAATGAGCAGTTCTTC
TRBJ2-1 NA TRBV18 NA CASRSGQHNEQFF TGTGCCAGCCGGAGCGGACAGCACAATGAGCAGTTCTTC
TRBJ1-1 NA TRBV9 NA CASSAASEAFF TGTGCCAGCAGCGCGGCCAGCGAAGCTTTCTTT
TRBJ1-1 NA TRBV5-1 once CASSLDSMNTEAFF TGCGCCAGCAGCCTGGACAGCATGAACACTGAAGCTTTCTTT
TRBJ1-1 NA TRBV5-1 NA CASSLGLLMNTEAFF TGCGCCAGCAGCTTGGGATTACTGATGAACACTGAAGCTTTCTTT
TRBJ2-7 TRBD1 TRBV27 NA CASSPDRGPYEQYF TGTGCCAGCAGTCCTGACAGGGGGCCCTACGAGCAGTACTTC
TRBJ1-3 NA TRBV5-1 NA CASSLGQGNTIYF TGCGCCAGCAGCTTGGGTCAAGGAAACACCATATATTTT
TRBJ2-2 TRBD1 TRBV11-3 once CASSLAKDRENTGELFF TGTGCCAGCAGCTTAGCCAAGGACAGGGAAAACACCGGGGAGCTGTTTTTT
TRBJ2-5 NA TRBV19 NA CASRSRGRQETQYF TGTGCCAGTAGGTCACGGGGCAGACAAGAGACCCAGTACTTC
TRBJ1-4 TRBD1 TRBV2 NA CASIGTGQTTNEKLFF TGTGCCAGCATTGGGACAGGCCAGACAACTAATGAAAAACTGTTTTTT
TRBJ1-5 TRBD1 TRBV6-1 few CASSDPRTGGPLEAQHF TGTGCCAGCAGTGACCCCAGGACAGGGGGCCCCCTCGAGGCCCAGCATTTT
TRBJ1-1 NA TRBV6-2/TRBV6-3 NA CASSTGLGTEAFF TGTGCCAGCAGCACAGGGTTAGGCACTGAAGCTTTCTTT
TRBJ2-5 TRBD2 TRBV4-3 NA CASSPMTSGQETQYF TGCGCCAGCAGCCCAATGACTAGCGGACAAGAGACCCAGTACTTC
TRBJ1-1 NA TRBV5-1 NA CASSLRFGGANTEAFF TGCGCCAGCAGCCTGCGGTTTGGGGGGGCGAATACTGAAGCTTTCTTT